The next 23 T cell receptor beta chains were all read from a single sample in a study of OX40 agonist ivuxolimab in advanced cancers. TCRdb keeps only in-frame clones here, not all; method: immunoSEQ multiplex PCR. The top ten clones hold 2% to 2.5% of a sample with 65,000 to 70,000 clones, 65% to 80% of them seen once. The specimen was CD4+ or CD8+ T cells sorted from blood, collected in a trial of the OX40 agonist ivuxolimab. The receptors stem from an adult with an advanced solid tumor such as melanoma, head and neck, liver or kidney cancer.

The J gene is TRBJ2-7, the V gene TRBV11-2; no clear D. The ends were cut back, 5 bases at V and 0 bases at J, with 14 bases in the middle. Per germline, CDR1 SGHAT and CDR2 FQNNGV. This CDR3 is built from 15 residues. DNA of the CDR3: TGTGCCAGCAGCCCCAAAGCGTGGGACTCCTACGAGCAGTACTTC. It codes for CASSPKAWDSYEQYF.

The chain uses TRBV30 and TRBJ1-4; D gene ambiguous. The CDR3 loop spans 15 amino acids. V dropped 3 bases and J dropped 0 bases, with 11 bases sitting between them. Germline assignment: CDR1 GTSNPN and CDR2 SVGIG (reference sequence). The CDR3 region is CAWSRGQSTNEKLFF. The DNA for the CDR3 is TGTGCCTGGAGCCGCGGGCAGTCAACTAATGAAAAACTGTTTTTT.

The gene calls are TRBV5-1 and TRBJ2-5, with D perhaps being TRBD1 or TRBD2 (5 bases each). V was pared by 4 bases and J by 5 bases, with 21 bases between. CDR1 is SGHRS, CDR2 YFSETQ, per germline. The CDR3 spans 16 residues. The CDR3 loop reads CASSKGDRESVETQYF. DNA for the CDR3: TGCGCCAGCAGCAAAGGGGATAGGGAGTCGGTGGAGACCCAGTACTTC.

The rearrangement links TRBV27 to TRBJ2-1, with 8 bases fitting TRBD2. The V and J ends lost 4 bases and 8 bases, in that order; junction bases with no gene match: 16. Germline CDR1 and CDR2: MNHEY and SMNVEV (reference sequence). The CDR3 consists of 17 residues. The CDR3: CASSYFRSGSRIYEQFF. CDR3 nucleotide sequence: TGTGCCAGCAGTTACTTCCGGAGCGGGAGTAGGATATATGAGCAGTTCTTC.

The chain has TRBV6-6 and TRBJ2-7, with D perhaps matching TRBD1 (6 bases). The germline CDR1 and CDR2 sequences are MNHNY and SVGAGI (reference sequence). The CDR3 has 14 residues. Trimming left V 6 bases short and J 3 bases short, with 15 bases between. The CDR3 loop is CASSAQSRGYEQYF. Here the CDR3 DNA reads TGTGCCAGCAGCGCCCAGAGCAGGGGCTACGAGCAGTACTTC.

This clone was seen more than once but under ten times. The chain has TRBV6-6 and TRBJ1-5; 10 bases are a match to TRBD1. The CDR3 sequence is 15 residues long. From germline, CDR1 is MNHNY and CDR2 SVGAGI (reference sequence). V was clipped by 6 bases and J by 0 bases; unmatched bases: 2. The CDR3 bases are TGTGCCAGCAGCGGGACAGGGGCTAGCAATCAGCCCCAGCATTTT. Translated: CASSGTGASNQPQHF.

This chain links TRBV25-1 with TRBJ1-1, with a possible D match to TRBD1 (5 bases). V was clipped by 0 bases and J by 3 bases, with 14 bases between them. This CDR3 is 16 amino acids long. Germline-derived CDR1 and CDR2 are MGHDK and SYGVNS. DNA of the CDR3: TGTGCCAGCAGTGAATATGGGAGGGGAGGGGACACTGAAGCTTTCTTT. The encoded protein is CASSEYGRGGDTEAFF.

The chain recombines TRBV18 with TRBJ1-1; tentatively, D is TRBD1 (5 bases). The CDR3 totals 16 residues. The germline gives CDR1 KGHSH, CDR2 LQKENI. Trimming took off 1 base at V and 1 base at J, with 13 bases between the two ends. CDR3: CASSPQAQDRNTEAFF. In nucleotides, the CDR3 is TGTGCCAGCTCACCACAAGCACAGGATAGGAACACTGAAGCTTTCTTT.

This chain links TRBV6-5 with TRBJ1-5; D unclear. CDR3 length equals 13 residues. V gave up 6 bases and J gave up 5 bases, with 11 bases separating them. Germline loops: CDR1 MNHEY, CDR2 SVGAGI. The CDR3 sequence is CASRLTEDQPQHF. In DNA form, the CDR3 reads TGTGCCAGCAGGCTTACCGAGGATCAGCCCCAGCATTTT.

This clone turned up a few times. The CDR3 DNA follows: TGTGCCGTAGGGGACCCGAGGATAAATGAAAAACTGTTTTTT. Its protein product is CAVGDPRINEKLFF. This chain uses TRBV6-1 with TRBJ1-4; D is perhaps TRBD1 (5 bases). In germline, CDR1 is MNHNS, CDR2 SASEGT. The CDR3 is 14 residues long. The germline V and J ends were trimmed by 11 bases and 5 bases, with 18 bases remaining between them.

V usage is TRBV23-1 and J usage is TRBJ2-3, with 9 bases identical to TRBD1. TRBV23-1 is noted as an ORF with a role that remains uncertain. The CDR3 sequence is 18 residues long. V was pared by 6 bases and J by 2 bases, with 15 bases of the junction left unmatched. In DNA, the CDR3 is TGCGCCAGCAGCCGTAGACAGGGGGTCCAACCCTTCACAGATACGCAGTATTTT. It encodes CASSRRQGVQPFTDTQYF.

The chain carries TRBV5-1 and TRBJ2-7; TRBD1 agrees at 8 bases. V lost 0 bases and J lost 5; bases outside the gene matches: 7. The CDR3 is 15 residues long. In germline, CDR1 is SGHRS, CDR2 YFSETQ. CDR3 bases: TGCGCCAGCAGCTTGGAAGCCAGGGGGCACGACGAGCAGTACTTC. It is translated as CASSLEARGHDEQYF.

CDR3 amino acids: CASSLTDNSNQPQHF. The CDR3 DNA reads as TGTGCCAGCTCACTTACAGATAATAGCAATCAGCCCCAGCATTTT. The chain is built from TRBV18 and TRBJ1-5; the D is unclear. The germline V gene encodes CDR1 KGHSH and CDR2 LQKENI. The CDR3 is 15 amino acids. Trimming pared 4 bases from V and 0 bases from J, leaving 10 bases between.

V usage is TRBV5-1 and J usage is TRBJ2-3; D not resolved. The V and J ends lost 0 bases and 3 bases respectively, with 8 bases between them. This CDR3 has 14 residues. CDR1 is SGHRS and CDR2 is YFSETQ in the germline V gene. The CDR3 DNA follows: TGCGCCAGCAGCTTGGCGGCCGTTACAGATACGCAGTATTTT. It codes for CASSLAAVTDTQYF.

The V call is TRBV2, the J call TRBJ2-5, with D possibly being TRBD2 (5 bases). The CDR3 runs to 13 residues. V lost 3 bases, J lost 7 bases, and 12 bases lay in between. The germline V gene encodes CDR1 SNHLY and CDR2 FYNNEI. This chain's CDR3 is CASSDSRGRTQYF. In DNA, the CDR3 is TGTGCCAGCAGTGATTCCCGGGGTAGGACCCAGTACTTC.

A single count supports this clone. V gene TRBV5-1 combines with J gene TRBJ2-7, with D maybe TRBD1 (5 bases). Per the germline V gene, CDR1 is SGHRS and CDR2 is YFSETQ. V was cut by 1 base and J by 5 bases, with 10 bases left in between. The CDR3 is 13 amino acids. Here the CDR3 DNA reads TGCGCCAGCAGCTTGAATCAGGGCCACGAGCAGTACTTC. Amino acids: CASSLNQGHEQYF.

This rearrangement joins TRBV19 to TRBJ1-6; D remains unclear. Trimming removed 4 bases at V and 0 bases at J, with 10 bases between. CDR3 length equals 16 residues. Germline lookup yields CDR1 LNHDA and CDR2 SQIVND (reference sequence). CDR3 in amino acids: CASSTAGASYNSPLHF. CDR3 in DNA: TGTGCCAGTAGTACCGCCGGCGCCTCCTATAATTCACCCCTCCACTTT.

The chain links TRBV15 to TRBJ2-5, with a possible D match to TRBD2 (6 bases). The germline CDR1 and CDR2 sequences are LNHNV and YYDKDF (reference sequence). V lost 0 bases, J lost 2 bases, and 13 bases lay in between. This CDR3 is 16 amino acids long. CDR3 sequence: CATSRDEAGLQETQYF. DNA of the CDR3: TGTGCCACCAGCAGAGATGAGGCGGGGCTACAAGAGACCCAGTACTTC.

CDR3 amino acids: CATSRDLVSGEQYF. The CDR3 DNA reads as TGTGCCACCAGCAGAGATCTGGTCTCGGGGGAGCAGTACTTC. This chain joins TRBV15 and TRBJ2-7; D is perhaps TRBD2 (5 bases). The length of the CDR3 is 14 residues. CDR1 and CDR2 (germline): LNHNV, YYDKDF (reference sequence). Trimming left V 0 bases short and J 7 bases short, with 13 bases between.

The chain recombines TRBV5-1 with TRBJ2-7; the D is unclear. The CDR3 has 16 residues. The V and J ends lost 2 bases and 2 bases respectively, with 17 bases between them. Germline assignment: CDR1 SGHRS and CDR2 YFSETQ. The CDR3: CASSLGPTSVTYEQYF. CDR3 nucleotide sequence: TGCGCCAGCAGCTTAGGGCCAACTTCTGTAACCTACGAGCAGTACTTC.

The chain joins TRBV11-2 to TRBJ2-4; TRBD2 aligns across 12 bases. CDR1 SGHAT and CDR2 FQNNGV come from the germline V gene. The CDR3 has 17 amino acids. With 5 bases clipped from V and 0 bases from J, the junction kept 5 bases outside the gene matches. The CDR3 DNA follows: TGTGCCAGCAGCAAGACTAGCGGGGGCGTAGCCAAAAACATTCAGTACTTC. It is translated as CASSKTSGGVAKNIQYF.

This clone showed up just once. The gene calls are TRBV6-6 and TRBJ2-1, with 10 bases lining up with TRBD2. Germline CDR1 and CDR2: MNHNY and SVGAGI (reference sequence). V dropped 2 bases and J dropped 8; count of bases not matched to a gene: 9. CDR3 length: 16 amino acids. CDR3 sequence reads: CASSYVSGGMVYEQFF. The CDR3 DNA reads TGTGCCAGCAGTTACGTTAGCGGGGGGATGGTGTATGAGCAGTTCTTC.

The V gene is TRBV18, the J gene TRBJ1-2; D not certain. The germline V gene has CDR1 KGHSH and CDR2 LQKENI. This CDR3 is 13 amino acids long. Trimming pared 3 bases from V and 7 bases from J, leaving 12 bases between. The CDR3 nucleotides read TGTGCCAGCTCACCCGAGACCCGGGGTGGCTACACCTTC. Residues: CASSPETRGGYTF.